The 5 T cell receptor beta chains below come from one sample, sequenced in a study of cytotoxic CD8 clonotypes in ibrutinib-treated CLL. TCRdb keeps only in-frame clones here, not all; method: immunoSEQ multiplex PCR. The table has hundreds of thousands of clones, roughly 70% seen once. The specimen was PBMCs, collected after 24 months of ibrutinib treatment. The origin of the receptors is a human donor with chronic lymphocytic leukemia.

The chain joins TRBV7-6 to TRBJ2-2; the match to TRBD2 covers 10 bases. V trimming: 0 bases; J trimming: 0 bases; junction bases outside the gene matches: 4. The germline V gene has CDR1 SGHVS and CDR2 FNYEAQ. There are 18 residues in the CDR3. The CDR3 protein is CASSLASSGSPNTGELFF. The CDR3 region has the DNA TGTGCCAGCAGCTTAGCGTCTAGCGGGAGCCCGAACACCGGGGAGCTGTTTTTT.

The V gene is TRBV7-3, the J gene TRBJ2-3; D is possibly TRBD1 (5 bases). Trimming took 4 bases from V and 4 from J, leaving 6 bases between them. CDR3 length equals 12 residues. Germline CDR1 SGHTA, CDR2 FQGTGA. The CDR3 is CASSSGSDTQYF. CDR3 in DNA: TGTGCCAGCAGCTCAGGGTCAGATACGCAGTATTTT. Full variable domain (outside the CDR3, taken from reference TRBV7-3 and TRBJ2-3): GAGVSQTPSNKVTEKGKYVELRCDPISGHTALYWYRQSLGQGPEFLIYFQGTGAADDSGLPNDRFFAVRPEGSVSTLKIQRTERGDSAVYLCASSSGSDTQYFGPGTRLTVL.

The chain couples TRBV27 to TRBJ2-7, with D unclear. V lost 7 bases to trimming and J lost 6 bases, with 10 bases between them. CDR1 and CDR2 from the germline V gene are MNHEY and SMNVEV (reference sequence). The CDR3 is 11 amino acids. CDR3 protein: CASTGGLEQYF. The CDR3 coding sequence is TGTGCCAGCACCGGTGGGCTCGAGCAGTACTTC.

This clone was observed a handful of times. This chain connects TRBV11-2 to TRBJ1-1; D ambiguous. Germline CDR1 reads SGHAT; CDR2 reads FQNNGV. The length of the CDR3 is 12 residues. V was clipped by 5 bases and J by 6 bases, with 10 bases between them. DNA for the CDR3: TGTGCCAGCAGCCTTATAGGCGCTGAAGCTTTCTTT. This translates into CASSLIGAEAFF.

The chain carries TRBV28 and TRBJ2-7, with 14 nucleotides matching TRBD2. CDR1 and CDR2 (germline): MDHEN, SYDVKM. With V trimmed by 3 bases and J by 8 bases, 9 bases remained unmatched. CDR3 length: 16 amino acids. The CDR3 region is CASSFGLAGGVPKQYF. For the CDR3, the DNA is TGTGCCAGCAGTTTCGGACTAGCGGGAGGAGTCCCAAAGCAGTACTTC.